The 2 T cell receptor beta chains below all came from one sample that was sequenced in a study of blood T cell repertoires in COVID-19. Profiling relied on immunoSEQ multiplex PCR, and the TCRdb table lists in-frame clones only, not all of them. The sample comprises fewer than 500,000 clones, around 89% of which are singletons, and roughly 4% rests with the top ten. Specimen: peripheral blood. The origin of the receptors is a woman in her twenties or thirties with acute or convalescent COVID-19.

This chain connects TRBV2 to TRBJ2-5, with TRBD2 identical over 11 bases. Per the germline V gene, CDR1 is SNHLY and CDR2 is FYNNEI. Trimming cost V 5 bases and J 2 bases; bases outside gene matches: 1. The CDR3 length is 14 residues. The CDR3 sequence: CASSWTSGQETQYF. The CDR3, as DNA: TGTGCCAGCAGTTGGACTAGCGGGCAAGAGACCCAGTACTTC.

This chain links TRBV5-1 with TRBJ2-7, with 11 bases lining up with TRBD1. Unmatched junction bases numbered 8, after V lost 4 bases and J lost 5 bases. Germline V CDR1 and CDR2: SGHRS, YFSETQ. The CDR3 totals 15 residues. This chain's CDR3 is CASSRADRGLDEQYF. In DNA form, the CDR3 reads TGCGCCAGCAGCAGGGCGGACAGGGGGCTGGACGAGCAGTACTTC.